Given below is one T cell receptor (beta chain) in context. Its antigen is not known. CDR1 and CDR2 (germline): SGDLS, YYNGEE. V lost 0 bases, J lost 4 bases, and 10 bases stayed unmatched. The CDR3 is made up of 16 amino acids. The data were obtained in a study of cytomegalovirus exposure and HLA in healthy donors. Primers: 60 Vbeta forward and 13 Jbeta reverse. The protocol was immunoSEQ multiplex PCR, while the TCRdb copy is restricted to in-frame clones and leaves out a portion. The sample has roughly 230,000 clones, 92% seen once. Study-wide points: Highly shared sequence variants in one cluster were likely a sequencing artifact. Indistinguishability led to the exclusion of some V segments, TRBV6-2 and TRBV6-3 included.

This receptor was identified in a girl aged 2-10 years in good health and CMV-seronegative. V and J are TRBV9 and TRBJ2-7; 7 bases line up with TRBD2. Sequences were obtained from PBMCs. CDR3 sequence reads: CASSVVSSGTIYEQYF. The CDR3 nucleotides are TGTGCCAGCAGCGTAGTGTCCAGCGGGACTATTTACGAGCAGTACTTC.